This paragraph reports one T cell receptor beta chain. It has no known antigen specificity. Per-base quality was not reported, and no clone a single base away is much larger than it. The trial excluded patients who had a history of autoimmune disease or were on systemic immunosuppression. Peripheral blood for TCR sequencing was collected from all dose cohorts at baseline, on cycle 4 day 1, and on cycle 7 day 1. The samples were taken from a phase I, first-in-human, multicenter, open-label dose-escalation trial of ivuxolimab. Adults with locally advanced or metastatic head and neck squamous cell, hepatocellular, melanoma or renal cell carcinoma were enrolled in the trial. CD4+ and CD8+ T cells were sorted separately from peripheral blood before TCR sequencing. Genomic DNA was extracted from sorted cells for sequencing of the TCRbeta CDR3 region. The immunoSEQ Assay was used for sequencing of TCRbeta CDR3 regions. The table was pulled from immuneACCESS by TCRdb, which kept in-frame rearrangements only. Such tables lose some clones; where checked, under half of the loss comes from unresolved V genes, and the rest has no known cause. Across this sample there are roughly 25,000 clones, with roughly 90% seen only once. Around a fifth of the sample comes from the top ten.

This sample is drawn from a study of OX40 agonist ivuxolimab in advanced cancers. About the study as a whole: Ivuxolimab was an agonistic, fully human IgG2 monoclonal antibody directed against OX40 (CD134), a costimulatory receptor. Intravenous ivuxolimab was administered to patients every 2 weeks at six dose levels: 0.01, 0.1, 0.3, 1.5, 3 and 10 mg/kg. Among the approximately 54 dose-escalation patients, about 20 had hepatocellular carcinoma, roughly 15 melanoma, 9 renal cell carcinoma and 9 head and neck cancer. A male proportion of roughly 80% and a mean age of 60 years, ranging from roughly 23 to 90, were recorded for the dose-escalation cohort. Patients were allowed to have had prior anti-PD-1, anti-PD-L1 or anti-CTLA-4 therapy, and 40% to 45% of the dose-escalation patients had previously received checkpoint inhibitors. Partial responses were achieved by three dose-escalation patients, of whom one had hepatocellular carcinoma and two had cutaneous melanoma. Peripheral TCRbeta sequencing was intended to test whether TCR sequence diversity was altered and clonal T-cell expansion was caused by ivuxolimab. The paper covers the monotherapy dose-escalation part of the phase I ivuxolimab trial, which included N ≈ 57 patients. General conclusions and limits of the study: After ivuxolimab, more expanded clones were found on average in CD8+ T cells than in CD4+ T cells. Clonal expansion of both CD4+ and CD8+ blood T cells was observed from baseline to week 6 at doses 0.1 to 3.0 mg/kg. In partial responders in the 0.1-3.0 mg/kg groups, normalized peripheral clonal expansion was found to be among the lowest, especially among CD8+ T cells. The antigen specificity of the peripheral T cells that underwent clonal expansion was not determined. Low levels of normalized T-cell clonal expansion were also seen in some nonresponding patients.

The receptor was isolated from an adult with an advanced solid tumor such as melanoma, head and neck, liver or kidney cancer. Sequencing was performed on CD4+ or CD8+ T cells sorted from blood, taken in a trial of the OX40 agonist ivuxolimab.

Read as DNA, the sequence is TGTGCCAGCAGCTTAATCTTTGGGGATTCTAACTATGGCTACACCTTC. It translates to CASSLIFGDSNYGYTF. The chain links TRBV7-8 with TRBJ1-2, with the D gene too uncertain to name. The germline V gene yields SGHVS for CDR1 and FQNEAQ for CDR2. The CDR3 has 16 amino acids, counting the end cysteine and phenylalanine. CDR3 DNA is the only sequence kept; it has 48 bases, read in frame from the first base. V is pared back by 2 bases and J by 0 bases, with 13 bases lying between the germline termini.